This T cell receptor (beta chain) was recovered during a study of response to subunit inactivated influenza vaccine. General observations from the study: The authors put forward the suggestion that each seasonal influenza vaccination may bring in only a limited number of new T cells.

TCRdb reanalysed the RT-PCR reads using MiXCR and keeps one entry per CDR3 protein. This table has fewer than 700,000 distinct CDR3 sequences, 10% to 15% appearing once. Germline V lookup: CDR1 SEHNR, CDR2 FQNEAQ (reference sequence). Trimming cost V 4 bases and J 1 base; bases outside gene matches: 7. The CDR3 contains 16 residues. This clonotype was recorded a few times. Antigen: not known. The sequenced sample was PBMCs from blood, obtained roughly 47 days after vaccination. The chain couples TRBV7-9 to TRBJ1-1; 9 nucleotides match TRBD1. The TCR originated in a man over 45 who received an inactivated influenza vaccine. The CDR3 sequence is CASSSPGTGTNTEAFF. In DNA form, the CDR3 reads TGTGCCAGCAGCTCCCCCGGGACAGGGACGAACACTGAAGCTTTCTTT.